The clone carrying this TCR beta chain was seen a handful of times. Its antigen is currently unknown. Via the markers CD45RO/CCR7/CD25/CD127/CD95/CD27, stem cell-like memory, regulatory, central memory and naive CD4+ cells were sorted. Investigators reverse transcribed all isolated RNA, so they sequenced expressed TCRB transcripts. Repertoires were generated with immunoSEQ multiplex PCR, while TCRdb's copy carries only in-frame clones and drops some. The sample holds fewer than 650,000 clones, around 15% seen once. The data belong to a study of beta chain features in type 1 diabetes. Study findings and constraints: Shorter TCRB CDR3s, moderately but significantly so, marked every one of the four CD4+ subsets in Type 1 diabetes patients. Sequencing the cDNA could make cells with high TCR expression show up more than they should. It was not settled here whether HLA type affects TCRB rearrangement.

Germline V gene lookup returns CDR1 LNHDA and CDR2 SQIVND (reference sequence). CDR3 length equals 14 residues. J lost 6 bases, V lost 8 bases, and 12 bases had no gene match. The V and J genes are TRBV19 and TRBJ1-1; 7 bases align to TRBD1. Sequencing was performed on naive CD4+ T cells from blood. The receptor was isolated from a man aged 18 to 29 in good health. DNA for the CDR3: TGTGCCAGTGCCCCACAGGGGTATTCGGCTGAAGCTTTCTTT. As protein: CASAPQGYSAEAFF.